A selection of T cell receptor beta chains follows, all from one sample in a study of shared clonotypes between healthy human individuals. Clones were read by immunoSEQ multiplex PCR, and TCRdb kept only the in-frame ones, dropping some. The profile shows some 630,000 clones, 72% of them singletons. The sequenced material came from memory CD4+ T cells sorted from blood. The receptors were gathered from a woman aged 30 to 39 in good health. Each CDR3 is given with its conserved first and last residue. D genes are given only for firm matches. Expanded clones are given a class, and other clones once, few, many or no size at all.

clone_size	cdr3_length	v_call	d_call	j_call	cdr3_aa	cdr3_nt
.	13	TRBV29-1	.	TRBJ1-3	CSVETDRGNTIYF	TGCAGCGTTGAGACCGACCGAGGAAACACCATATATTTT
few	13	TRBV10-3	.	TRBJ1-2	CAISESGASGYTF	TGTGCCATCAGTGAATCAGGGGCGAGTGGCTACACCTTC
.	16	TRBV28	.	TRBJ1-3	CASSTRTQGLGDTIYF	TGTGCCAGCAGTACGAGGACACAGGGTCTTGGGGACACCATATATTTT
few	14	TRBV7-9	.	TRBJ2-7	CASSLTRAPREQYF	TGTGCCAGCAGCTTAACCCGGGCGCCGCGCGAGCAGTACTTC
.	15	TRBV7-2	.	TRBJ1-5	CASSLGDLPHLPQHF	TGTGCCAGCAGCTTAGGGGACCTCCCCCATCTGCCCCAGCATTTT
.	12	TRBV28	.	TRBJ2-5	CASSSRQETQYF	TGTGCCAGCAGTTCCAGACAAGAGACCCAGTACTTC
.	16	TRBV5-1	TRBD2	TRBJ2-3	CASSSLAGGRADTQYF	TGCGCCAGCAGCTCGCTAGCGGGAGGGCGCGCAGATACGCAGTATTTT
.	14	TRBV6-5	.	TRBJ1-2	CASRPPGADYGYTF	TGTGCCAGCAGACCCCCAGGGGCAGACTATGGCTACACCTTC
.	13	TRBV14	.	TRBJ2-7	CASSQGRGYEQYF	TGTGCCAGCAGCCAAGGACGGGGCTACGAGCAGTACTTC
.	13	TRBV14	.	TRBJ1-1	CASSQANSRKSFF	TGTGCCAGCAGCCAAGCTAACAGTAGGAAGTCTTTCTTT
.	16	TRBV4-1	.	TRBJ1-5	CASSQDRTASNQPQHF	TGCGCCAGCAGCCAAGATAGGACAGCAAGCAATCAGCCCCAGCATTTT
.	13	TRBV11-2	.	TRBJ2-1	CASSFALAAREFF	TGTGCCAGCAGCTTCGCTCTCGCGGCTAGAGAGTTCTTC
.	16	TRBV18	.	TRBJ1-1	CASSPPSGSADTEAFF	TGTGCCAGCTCACCACCGTCCGGGTCGGCGGACACTGAAGCTTTCTTT
.	14	TRBV7-2	.	TRBJ2-5	CASRVGTEHETQYF	TGTGCCAGCAGAGTCGGGACCGAGCATGAGACCCAGTACTTC
.	12	TRBV2	.	TRBJ2-7	CARPGQTYEQYF	TGTGCCAGACCCGGCCAGACCTACGAGCAGTACTTC
.	15	TRBV18	.	TRBJ1-2	CASSPTRGANYGYTF	TGTGCCAGCTCACCTACAAGGGGGGCTAACTATGGCTACACCTTC
many	14	TRBV2	.	TRBJ2-3	CASPRGTRLDTQYF	TGTGCCAGCCCGAGGGGGACGCGTTTGGATACGCAGTATTTT